This is a list of T cell receptor beta chains from one sample in a study of cytomegalovirus exposure and HLA in healthy donors. The assay was immunoSEQ multiplex PCR, and TCRdb's table has in-frame clones only and misses some. There are under 250,000 clones in the sample; about nine tenths occur only once, and roughly 2% lies in the top ten. Source material: PBMCs. These receptors all come from a woman aged 18-29 years in good health and CMV-seropositive. Each CDR3 is given with its conserved first and last residue. The D gene is left open where the match is weak. Where a row states a size, it is once, few, many or the class of an expanded clone; other rows omit it.

abundance: few
d_gene: .
v_gene: TRBV9
j_gene: TRBJ1-1
CDR3nt: TGTGCCAGCAGCGTAGAGGGGCGCACTGAAGCTTTCTTT
CDR3aa: CASSVEGRTEAFF

abundance: .
d_gene: .
v_gene: TRBV5-4
j_gene: TRBJ2-1
CDR3nt: TGTGCCAGCAGCTTACTAGTCCGGGGCAATGAGCAGTTCTTC
CDR3aa: CASSLLVRGNEQFF

abundance: .
d_gene: .
v_gene: TRBV2
j_gene: TRBJ1-4
CDR3nt: TGTGCCAGCAGGTCAGGATTCGAAAAACTGTTTTTT
CDR3aa: CASRSGFEKLFF

abundance: .
d_gene: TRBD1
v_gene: TRBV28
j_gene: TRBJ1-5
CDR3nt: TGTGCCAGCAGTTTGACAGGGGCTAATCAGCCCCAGCATTTT
CDR3aa: CASSLTGANQPQHF

abundance: few
d_gene: .
v_gene: TRBV28
j_gene: TRBJ2-7
CDR3nt: TGTGCCAGCAGTAGCTTGTCCTACGAGCAGTACTTC
CDR3aa: CASSSLSYEQYF

abundance: .
d_gene: TRBD2
v_gene: TRBV9
j_gene: TRBJ2-3
CDR3nt: TGTGCCAGCAGCGCGGCCGGGACTAGCGGGAGCACAGATACGCAGTATTTT
CDR3aa: CASSAAGTSGSTDTQYF

abundance: .
d_gene: TRBD2
v_gene: TRBV30
j_gene: TRBJ2-1
CDR3nt: TGTGCCTGGAGTGGGGGACTAGCGGACAATGAGCAGTTCTTC
CDR3aa: CAWSGGLADNEQFF

abundance: .
d_gene: .
v_gene: TRBV6-1
j_gene: TRBJ2-3
CDR3nt: TGTGCCAGCAGTGAATGGGCAAGCACAGATACGCAGTATTTT
CDR3aa: CASSEWASTDTQYF

abundance: .
d_gene: .
v_gene: TRBV9
j_gene: TRBJ2-1
CDR3nt: TGTGCCAGCAGCGGAGGCGAGAGCTCCTACAATGAGCAGTTCTTC
CDR3aa: CASSGGESSYNEQFF

abundance: .
d_gene: TRBD1
v_gene: TRBV6-5
j_gene: TRBJ2-1
CDR3nt: TGTGCCAGCAGTTACTCGACAGGGGTGACCTACAATGAGCAGTTCTTC
CDR3aa: CASSYSTGVTYNEQFF

abundance: .
d_gene: TRBD1
v_gene: TRBV27
j_gene: TRBJ2-3
CDR3nt: TGTGCCAGCAGCAAGGACAGGGGATCAGATACGCAGTATTTT
CDR3aa: CASSKDRGSDTQYF

abundance: .
d_gene: .
v_gene: TRBV11-3
j_gene: TRBJ2-7
CDR3nt: TGTGCCAGCAGCTTAGGGGGGGGGCTCGACGAGCAGTACTTC
CDR3aa: CASSLGGGLDEQYF

abundance: .
d_gene: .
v_gene: TRBV5-4
j_gene: TRBJ2-5
CDR3nt: TGTGCCAGCAGCTTGGCTGGGACACGCCAAGAGACCCAGTACTTC
CDR3aa: CASSLAGTRQETQYF

abundance: once
d_gene: TRBD1
v_gene: TRBV29-1
j_gene: TRBJ2-3
CDR3nt: TGCAGCGTTGTGGGGGCAGGGACAGGAGGTAGGCTCTTCACAGATACGCAGTATTTT
CDR3aa: CSVVGAGTGGRLFTDTQYF

abundance: .
d_gene: .
v_gene: TRBV19
j_gene: TRBJ1-2
CDR3nt: TGTGCCGTTCGACCCCTAGAGGACTATGGCTACACCTTC
CDR3aa: CAVRPLEDYGYTF

abundance: .
d_gene: .
v_gene: TRBV15
j_gene: TRBJ1-3
CDR3nt: TGTGCCACCTCGGTCGGCTCTGGAAACACCATATATTTT
CDR3aa: CATSVGSGNTIYF

abundance: .
d_gene: .
v_gene: TRBV5-1
j_gene: TRBJ1-2
CDR3nt: TGCGCCAGCAGCCTGATAGGGGGGGGATATGGCTACACCTTC
CDR3aa: CASSLIGGGYGYTF